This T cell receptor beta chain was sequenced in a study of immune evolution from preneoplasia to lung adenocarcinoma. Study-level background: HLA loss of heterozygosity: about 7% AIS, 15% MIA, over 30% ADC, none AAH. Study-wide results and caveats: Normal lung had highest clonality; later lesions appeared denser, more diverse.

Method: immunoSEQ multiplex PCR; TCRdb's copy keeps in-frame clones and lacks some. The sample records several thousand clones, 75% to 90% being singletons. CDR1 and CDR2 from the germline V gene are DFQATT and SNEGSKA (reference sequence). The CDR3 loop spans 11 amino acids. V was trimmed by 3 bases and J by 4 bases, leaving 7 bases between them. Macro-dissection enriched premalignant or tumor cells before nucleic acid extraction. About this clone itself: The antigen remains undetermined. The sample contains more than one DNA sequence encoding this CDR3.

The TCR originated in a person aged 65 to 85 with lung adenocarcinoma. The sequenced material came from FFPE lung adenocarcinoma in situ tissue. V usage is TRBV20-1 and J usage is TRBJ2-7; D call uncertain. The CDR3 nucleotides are TGCAGTGCTAGTACTCAATACGAGCAGTACTTC. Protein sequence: CSASTQYEQYF.